Here is one TCR beta chain with its context. The sample comes from a study of control samples from healthy donors and cancer patients. Profiled with immunoSEQ multiplex PCR; TCRdb holds only in-frame clones, not every one. Of under 150,000 clones in the sample, 85% to 90% are singletons; the top ten hold 6% to 9.5%. The germline V gene encodes CDR1 SEHNR and CDR2 FQNEAQ (reference sequence). Trimming pared 10 bases from V and 3 bases from J, leaving 15 bases between. The CDR3 sequence is 13 residues long. The sample was PBMCs. The clonotype originates from a man aged 50-59 years with head and neck cancer. The J gene is TRBJ1-1, the V gene TRBV7-9; D gene ambiguous. The CDR3 loop reads CATRNPWDTEAFF. The CDR3 bases are TGTGCCACCCGAAATCCGTGGGACACTGAAGCTTTCTTT.